A selection of T cell receptor beta chains follows, all from one sample in a study of cytomegalovirus exposure and HLA in healthy donors. Profiled with immunoSEQ multiplex PCR; TCRdb holds only in-frame clones, not every one. The sample includes under 200,000 clones, approximately 85% of them seen just once. Material: PBMCs. The receptors derive from a girl aged 2 to 9 in good health and CMV-seropositive. Each CDR3 is given with its conserved first and last residue. Fields, in order: D gene, V gene, clone size, J gene, CDR3 DNA, CDR3 protein. D genes are given only for firm matches. The listing skips clone size in some rows; elsewhere it reads once, few, many or a size class.

>TRBD1|TRBV18|.|TRBJ1-4
TGTGCCAGCTCACCCGGGACAGGGGATGAAAAACTGTTTTTT
CASSPGTGDEKLFF
>.|TRBV6-1|.|TRBJ1-5
TGTGCCAGCAGCCGTAACAGGATAGCAGATCAGCCCCAGCATTTT
CASSRNRIADQPQHF
>.|TRBV5-5|.|TRBJ1-5
TGTGCCAGCAGCTTGACGGGGGTGGGCAATCAGCCCCAGCATTTT
CASSLTGVGNQPQHF
>TRBD2|TRBV5-1|once|TRBJ2-1
TGCGCCAGCAGCCTGGGACTAGCGGGGTACAATGAGCAGTTCTTC
CASSLGLAGYNEQFF
>.|TRBV30|.|TRBJ2-2
TGTGCCTGGAGTTCGTGGGAGCCCACCGGGGAGCTGTTTTTT
CAWSSWEPTGELFF
>.|TRBV4-1|few|TRBJ2-2
TGCGCCAGCAGCCAGGCCGGGGACACCGGGGAGCTGTTTTTT
CASSQAGDTGELFF
>.|TRBV29-1|.|TRBJ2-7
TGCAGCGCCAGCCAGAAGTCGAGGTCAAATACCTACGAGCAGTACTTC
CSASQKSRSNTYEQYF
>TRBD2|TRBV2|.|TRBJ2-7
TGTGCCAGCAGTGGAAGGTTAGCGGGGAACTACGAGCAGTACTTC
CASSGRLAGNYEQYF
>TRBD2|TRBV11-3|.|TRBJ2-3
TGTGCCAGCAGCTTAGGGCTAGCGGTTGCAGATACGCAGTATTTT
CASSLGLAVADTQYF
>TRBD1|TRBV4-1|.|TRBJ1-2
TGCGCCAGCAGGGACTTGGGACAGGGGACCAAAACCTATGGCTACACCTTC
CASRDLGQGTKTYGYTF
>.|TRBV30|once|TRBJ1-2
TGTGCCTGGACGTCCGGGATCAGCTACGCCTTC
CAWTSGISYAF
>.|TRBV7-9|.|TRBJ1-1
TGTGCCAGCAGCTTAATTCGGTTCGCCGGGACTGAAGCTTTCTTT
CASSLIRFAGTEAFF
>.|TRBV28|.|TRBJ2-3
TGTGCCAGCAGTTTAATACTAGCTACGACAGATACGCAGTATTTT
CASSLILATTDTQYF
>.|TRBV18|.|TRBJ2-2
TGTGCCAGCTCAATGAGGTTGGACACCGGGGAGCTGTTTTTT
CASSMRLDTGELFF
>.|TRBV11-3|once|TRBJ2-1
TGTGCCAGCAGCTTAGGAGTGAACAATGAGCAGTTCTTC
CASSLGVNNEQFF
>TRBD1|TRBV19|.|TRBJ1-5
TGTGCCAGTAGTATAAGTTCGGTCGGACAGGTGTATAGCAATCAGCCCCAGCATTTT
CASSISSVGQVYSNQPQHF
>TRBD2|TRBV28|.|TRBJ2-2
TGTGCCAGCAGGCTACTAGCGGGAGGAGACGGGGAGCTGTTTTTT
CASRLLAGGDGELFF
>.|TRBV30|.|TRBJ2-2
TGTGCCTGGAGTCCTACGGGGGTCACCGGGGAGCTGTTTTTT
CAWSPTGVTGELFF
>TRBD2|TRBV10-3|.|TRBJ2-3
TGTGCCATCAGTGAGGGGACTAGCGGGAGAATCACAGATACGCAGTATTTT
CAISEGTSGRITDTQYF
>.|TRBV25-1|.|TRBJ2-1
TGTGCCAGCAGTGGGGGCAGCAGGGGCGGGAGAGCTTGGAATGAGCAGTTCTTC
CASSGGSRGGRAWNEQFF
>.|TRBV6-5|.|TRBJ1-1
TGTGCCAGCAGTTACTCTGGTGGGGGGACTGAAGCTTTCTTT
CASSYSGGGTEAFF